These 25 T cell receptor beta chains originate from one sample sequenced in a study of T cell changes during pregnancy in multiple sclerosis. Data came from immunoSEQ multiplex PCR; TCRdb stores just in-frame clones and leaves some out. The repertoire includes about 80,000 clones, 92% of them detected once, and about 3% sits in the top ten. The sample in question was peripheral blood, obtained before pregnancy. The receptor source for this set is a female donor with multiple sclerosis, enrolled in a pregnancy study.

This chain joins TRBV7-9 and TRBJ1-5; tentatively, D is TRBD1 (6 bases). Trimming pared 8 bases from V and 4 bases from J, leaving 15 bases between. The germline V gene encodes CDR1 SEHNR and CDR2 FQNEAQ (reference sequence). The CDR3 loop spans 14 amino acids. For the CDR3, the DNA is TGTGCCAGCTCTCCGGGACAACTTAATCAGCCCCAGCATTTT. Translating gives CASSPGQLNQPQHF.

The chain employs TRBV18 and TRBJ2-5, with a weak D call TRBD1 (6 bases). Germline values: CDR1 KGHSH, CDR2 LQKENI. This CDR3 comprises 15 residues. V was pared by 6 bases and J by 0 bases, with 14 bases between. The chain's CDR3 is CASSVDGQYQETQYF. In DNA form, the CDR3 reads TGTGCCAGCTCCGTGGACGGACAGTACCAAGAGACCCAGTACTTC. Full variable domain (rest looked up from reference TRBV18 and TRBJ2-5): NAGVMQNPRHLVRRRGQEARLRCSPMKGHSHVYWYRQLPEEGLKFMVYLQKENIIDESGMPKERFSAEFPKEGPSILRIQQVVRGDSAAYFCASSVDGQYQETQYFGPGTRLLVL.

In this sample, this clone turned up a few times. V usage is TRBV5-5 and J usage is TRBJ1-2; unclear D gene. V was cut by 2 bases and J by 4 bases, with 9 bases left in between. The CDR3 runs to 13 residues. CDR1 is SGHKS, CDR2 YYEKEE, per germline (reference sequence). CDR3 in amino acids: CASSFSSLYGYTF. The CDR3 region has the DNA TGTGCCAGCAGCTTTTCTTCACTCTATGGCTACACCTTC.

V usage is TRBV6-6 and J usage is TRBJ2-1; 8 nucleotides align to TRBD1. With V trimmed by 0 bases and J by 3 bases, 4 bases remained unmatched. CDR1 is MNHNY and CDR2 is SVGAGI in the germline V gene (reference sequence). The CDR3 loop spans 16 amino acids. CDR3 sequence reads: CASSYSDRVYYNEQFF. Here the CDR3 DNA reads TGTGCCAGCAGTTACTCGGACAGGGTCTACTACAATGAGCAGTTCTTC.

The V call is TRBV2, the J call TRBJ2-3; the D gene is possibly TRBD2 (6 bases). Trimming took off 6 bases at V and 0 bases at J, with 22 bases between the two ends. The CDR3 length is 18 residues. CDR1 is SNHLY and CDR2 is FYNNEI in the germline V gene. The CDR3 spells CASSGPAFSGTSTDTQYF. The CDR3, as DNA: TGTGCCAGCAGCGGCCCCGCCTTTAGCGGTACTAGCACAGATACGCAGTATTTT.

V and J are TRBV6-1 and TRBJ2-2, with 7 bases lining up with TRBD1. CDR3 size: 14 residues. V was pared by 8 bases and J by 7 bases, with 10 bases of the junction left unmatched. Per germline, CDR1 MNHNS and CDR2 SASEGT. The CDR3 loop reads CASPDRGGDGELFF. In DNA, the CDR3 is TGTGCCAGCCCGGATAGAGGGGGCGACGGGGAGCTGTTTTTT.

Only one count was recorded for this clone. The gene calls are TRBV9 and TRBJ1-1; TRBD1 agrees at 9 bases. V dropped 4 bases and J dropped 7; count of bases not matched to a gene: 5. This CDR3 is 13 amino acids long. Germline-derived CDR1 and CDR2 are SGDLS and YYNGEE. The CDR3 protein is CASSLTGGGEAFF. The CDR3 region has the DNA TGTGCCAGCAGCCTAACAGGGGGCGGTGAAGCTTTCTTT.

This clone has only one observation. The V gene is TRBV7-9, the J gene TRBJ2-5, with no clear D. Germline CDR1 SEHNR, CDR2 FQNEAQ (reference sequence). The CDR3 is 17 residues long. V was trimmed by 5 bases and J by 0 bases, leaving 19 bases between them. CDR3 DNA: TGTGCCAGCAGCCCTAATTTACTGGCGGAGTACCAAGAGACCCAGTACTTC. Its protein product is CASSPNLLAEYQETQYF.

The chain links TRBV10-3 to TRBJ1-1; 7 positions match TRBD1. The CDR3 has 13 residues. Germline V gene sequence: CDR1 ENHRY, CDR2 SYGVKD. Losses at the gene ends were 10 bases for V and 1 base for J; bases not matched to a gene: 6. CDR3 residues: CATLTGANTEAFF. The CDR3 DNA reads as TGTGCCACCCTAACAGGGGCGAACACTGAAGCTTTCTTT.

The rearrangement links TRBV9 to TRBJ1-1, with 7 bases identical to TRBD1. Germline CDR1 is SGDLS and CDR2 is YYNGEE. This CDR3 has 15 residues. After removal of 4 bases from V and 7 bases from J, the junction contained 13 bases not matched to a gene. CDR3 amino acids: CASSPPRGVRLEAFF. CDR3 nucleotide sequence: TGTGCCAGCAGCCCCCCCAGGGGGGTAAGGCTTGAAGCTTTCTTT.

The CDR3 sequence: CASSPPPLTGELFF. For the CDR3, the DNA is TGTGCCAGCTCACCTCCTCCGTTGACCGGGGAGCTGTTTTTT. The rearrangement links TRBV18 to TRBJ2-2; D gene ambiguous. The CDR3 contains 14 residues. With 3 bases removed from V and 5 bases from J, the gap between germline ends came to 10 bases. Germline CDR1 KGHSH, CDR2 LQKENI.

J is TRBJ2-1 and V is TRBV19; D unclear. The germline V gene has CDR1 LNHDA and CDR2 SQIVND (reference sequence). This CDR3 is 13 amino acids long. Between the trimmed V and J ends, which lost 3 bases and 3 bases, there was a span of 6 bases. The CDR3 DNA sequence: TGTGCCAGTAGTATTAGTCACTACAATGAGCAGTTCTTC. Translating gives CASSISHYNEQFF.

This rearrangement joins TRBV6-1 to TRBJ2-3; D is perhaps TRBD2 (7 bases). There are 15 residues in the CDR3. Trimming took 3 bases from V and 0 from J, leaving 10 bases between them. Germline V gives CDR1 MNHNS, CDR2 SASEGT. In DNA form, the CDR3 reads TGTGCCAGCAGTGACCGGGGGGCTAGCACAGATACGCAGTATTTT. Its translation: CASSDRGASTDTQYF.

The CDR3: CASSQGTGVLGYTF. Written as DNA, the CDR3 is TGCGCCAGCAGCCAAGGAACAGGGGTCCTTGGCTACACCTTC. The rearrangement links TRBV4-1 to TRBJ1-2; 7 bases line up with TRBD1. V shed 1 base, J shed 7 bases, and the junction held 6 bases outside the gene matches. Per the germline V gene, CDR1 is MGHRA and CDR2 is YSYEKL. This CDR3 is built from 14 residues.

V and J are TRBV5-6 and TRBJ2-1; D possibly corresponds to TRBD2 (5 bases). The germline V gene encodes CDR1 SGHDT and CDR2 YYEEEE. Trimming cost V 0 bases and J 0 bases, with 13 bases left between them. There are 17 residues in the CDR3. This chain's CDR3 is CASSLGETRLSYNEQFF. The CDR3 DNA reads as TGTGCCAGCAGCTTGGGGGAGACACGCCTCTCCTACAATGAGCAGTTCTTC.

J is TRBJ2-2 and V is TRBV5-1, with D maybe TRBD1 (5 bases). This CDR3 is built from 16 residues. The germline V gene encodes CDR1 SGHRS and CDR2 YFSETQ. Trimming stripped 0 bases from V and 2 bases from J, with 11 bases between. The CDR3: CASSLGATANTGELFF. The CDR3 nucleotides read TGCGCCAGCAGCTTGGGGGCGACAGCTAACACCGGGGAGCTGTTTTTT. Full variable domain (remainder filled in from reference TRBV5-1 and TRBJ2-2): KAGVTQTPRYLIKTRGQQVTLSCSPISGHRSVSWYQQTPGQGLQFLFEYFSETQRNKGNFPGRFSGRQFSNSRSEMNVSTLELGDSALYLCASSLGATANTGELFFGEGSRLTVL.

The chain has TRBV9 and TRBJ2-3; the D gene is possibly TRBD2 (5 bases). V was trimmed by 0 bases and J by 3 bases, leaving 14 bases between them. The V gene's germline CDR1 is SGDLS and CDR2 YYNGEE. The CDR3 has 16 amino acids. CDR3 bases: TGTGCCAGCAGCGTAGCGGGGAGTGGGAGTACAGATACGCAGTATTTT. It specifies CASSVAGSGSTDTQYF.

The V and J genes are TRBV4-2 and TRBJ2-2, with TRBD2 identical over 14 bases. The germline CDR1 and CDR2 sequences are LGHNA and YNFKEQ. Unmatched junction bases numbered 9, after V lost 2 bases and J lost 4 bases. The CDR3 is made up of 19 amino acids. The CDR3 spells CASSQPGLAGGARTGELFF. DNA of the CDR3: TGTGCCAGCAGCCAACCTGGACTAGCGGGAGGCGCTCGCACCGGGGAGCTGTTTTTT.

This clone was detected once. The chain employs TRBV15 and TRBJ2-2, with D maybe TRBD1 (5 bases). Germline CDR1 LNHNV, CDR2 YYDKDF (reference sequence). V lost 0 bases, J lost 4 bases, and 9 bases lay in between. The CDR3 runs 15 residues. The DNA for the CDR3 is TGTGCCACCAGCAGAGACCCAGGGTTCACCGGGGAGCTGTTTTTT. Translating it yields CATSRDPGFTGELFF. The whole variable domain, remainder taken from reference TRBV15 and TRBJ2-2, is DAMVIQNPRYQVTQFGKPVTLSCSQTLNHNVMYWYQQKSSQAPKLLFHYYDKDFNNEADTPDNFQSRRPNTSFCFLDIRSPGLGDTAMYLCATSRDPGFTGELFFGEGSRLTVL.

J is TRBJ2-3 and V is TRBV9, with D tentatively TRBD2 (6 bases). CDR3 length equals 14 residues. Trimming stripped 3 bases from V and 8 bases from J, with 16 bases between. Germline values: CDR1 SGDLS, CDR2 YYNGEE. The CDR3 is CASSARPGGGTQYF. The CDR3 DNA reads as TGTGCCAGCAGCGCCCGCCCCGGGGGAGGTACGCAGTATTTT.

This clone was detected a few times. This chain connects TRBV6-1 to TRBJ2-7; TRBD2 aligns across 9 bases. The length of the CDR3 is 13 residues. CDR1 and CDR2 (germline): MNHNS, SASEGT. V lost 7 bases, J lost 5 bases, and 6 bases stayed unmatched. The CDR3 region is CASIAGDLHEQYF. The CDR3, as DNA: TGTGCCAGCATAGCGGGGGACTTACACGAGCAGTACTTC.

V is TRBV5-1 and J is TRBJ2-7; 11 bases fit TRBD2. Germline V gives CDR1 SGHRS, CDR2 YFSETQ. This CDR3 is 15 amino acids long. Trimming removed 7 bases from V and 4 bases from J; junction bases left unmatched: 10. For the CDR3, the DNA is TGCGCCAGCTCCCGGGAGGGACTAGCGGAATACGAGCAGTACTTC. Translated, it gives CASSREGLAEYEQYF.

This clone was seen a single time. J is TRBJ2-1 and V is TRBV28, with D possibly matching TRBD1 (5 bases). The CDR3 is 14 amino acids. Germline CDR1 and CDR2: MDHEN and SYDVKM. Trimming removed 4 bases from V and 11 bases from J, with 18 bases in between. CDR3 residues: CASSSISRATKQFF. In nucleotides, the CDR3 is TGTGCCAGCAGTTCTATTTCCAGGGCGACAAAGCAGTTCTTC.

This rearrangement joins TRBV30 to TRBJ2-1; 9 positions match TRBD1. V shed 4 bases, J shed 4 bases, and the junction held 8 bases outside the gene matches. Germline CDR1 reads GTSNPN; CDR2 reads SVGIG (reference sequence). The CDR3 is made up of 15 amino acids. This CDR3 reads CAWNTGTGIYNEQFF. CDR3 DNA sequence: TGTGCCTGGAATACCGGGACAGGGATTTACAATGAGCAGTTCTTC. Full variable domain (outside the CDR3, taken from reference TRBV30 and TRBJ2-1): SQTIHQWPATLVQPVGSPLSLECTVEGTSNPNLYWYRQAAGRGLQLLFYSVGIGQISSEVPQNLSASRPQDRQFILSSKKLLLSDSGFYLCAWNTGTGIYNEQFFGPGTRLTVL.

This clone was picked up one time. The chain recombines TRBV29-1 with TRBJ2-5, with a weak D call TRBD1 (7 bases). This CDR3 has 12 residues. The germline V gene has CDR1 SQVTM and CDR2 ANQGSEA. V was cut by 7 bases and J by 5 bases, with 14 bases left in between. CDR3 region: CSAVAGGETQYF. The CDR3 DNA sequence: TGCAGCGCAGTAGCAGGGGGGGAGACCCAGTACTTC. The variable domain in full, with the rest retrieved from reference TRBV29-1 and TRBJ2-5, is SAVISQKPSRDICQRGTSLTIQCQVDSQVTMMFWYRQQPGQSLTLIATANQGSEATYESGFVIDKFPISRPNLTFSTLTVSNMSPEDSSIYLCSAVAGGETQYFGPGTRLLVL.